A single sample is the source of the 19 T cell receptor beta chains below, sequenced in a study of T cell responses to AZD1222 COVID-19 vaccine. The protocol was immunoSEQ multiplex PCR, while the TCRdb copy is restricted to in-frame clones and leaves out a portion. The sample has about 130,000 clones; 93% are singletons. This specimen was peripheral blood, taken on day 0 of AZD1222 vaccination. Receptors were obtained from an adult in good health.

The CDR3 region is CASRVPGQGAGQYF. CDR3 coding DNA: TGTGCCAGCAGAGTCCCGGGACAGGGGGCAGGGCAGTACTTC. The V gene is TRBV2, the J gene TRBJ2-7, with 12 bases matching TRBD1. Germline values: CDR1 SNHLY, CDR2 FYNNEI. V shed 6 bases, J shed 9 bases, and the junction held 9 bases outside the gene matches. The CDR3 is made up of 14 amino acids.

This chain uses TRBV10-3 with TRBJ2-1; TRBD1 aligns across 11 bases. The trim removed 6 bases at V and 5 bases at J, leaving 3 bases unmatched. Germline CDR1 reads ENHRY; CDR2 reads SYGVKD. The CDR3 is made up of 14 amino acids. The CDR3 is CAIRDRGRNNEQFF. DNA of the CDR3: TGTGCCATCAGGGACAGGGGGCGAAACAATGAGCAGTTCTTC.

This sequence joins TRBV27 and TRBJ1-1; the match to TRBD1 covers 7 bases. The CDR3 is 15 residues long. The ends lost 5 bases at V and 4 bases at J; junction bases unmatched: 10. CDR1 and CDR2 (germline): MNHEY, SMNVEV (reference sequence). The CDR3 is CASSPRPTGTTEAFF. The CDR3 nucleotides are TGTGCCAGCAGTCCGCGACCGACAGGGACCACTGAAGCTTTCTTT.

V gene TRBV6-1 combines with J gene TRBJ1-6; tentatively, D is TRBD1 (6 bases). CDR1 is MNHNS, CDR2 SASEGT, per germline. The CDR3 has 16 amino acids. V was pared by 2 bases and J by 3 bases, with 11 bases between. CDR3 region: CASSEPPGHYNSPLHF. The DNA of the CDR3 is TGTGCCAGCAGTGAACCACCGGGACACTATAATTCACCCCTCCACTTT.

This chain joins TRBV7-9 and TRBJ2-5; a weak D match, TRBD1 (5 bases). CDR1 and CDR2 from the germline V gene are SEHNR and FQNEAQ (reference sequence). V was clipped by 6 bases and J by 5 bases, with 25 bases between them. CDR3 length equals 17 residues. The CDR3 DNA follows: TGTGCCAGCAGTGACTTGTCTCGGGCAGGGTATGGGGAGACCCAGTACTTC. Translation: CASSDLSRAGYGETQYF.

The CDR3 DNA reads TGTGCCATCACCCCTAGGGGGGACTATGGCTACACCTTC. Amino acids: CAITPRGDYGYTF. The chain links TRBV10-3 to TRBJ1-2; D might be TRBD1 (6 bases). V was cut by 7 bases and J by 3 bases, with 12 bases left in between. Germline assignment: CDR1 ENHRY and CDR2 SYGVKD. The CDR3 runs 13 residues.

V is TRBV5-6 and J is TRBJ1-1, with 9 bases matching TRBD1. Germline V gene data show CDR1 as SGHDT and CDR2 as YYEEEE. This CDR3 is 15 amino acids long. The V gene end was trimmed by 3 bases and the J gene end by 1 base; junction bases not matched to a gene: 4. The CDR3 here is CASSSLTGGNTEAFF. The CDR3 nucleotides are TGTGCCAGCAGCTCTTTGACAGGGGGGAACACTGAAGCTTTCTTT.

The rearrangement joins TRBV25-1 to TRBJ1-1, with 8 bases fitting TRBD1. Germline V CDR1 and CDR2: MGHDK, SYGVNS. CDR3 length equals 14 residues. The V and J ends lost 4 bases and 2 bases, in that order; junction bases with no gene match: 3. The CDR3 DNA follows: TGTGCCAGCAGTGCAGGGGGCCGAAACACTGAAGCTTTCTTT. This encodes CASSAGGRNTEAFF.

The gene calls are TRBV28 and TRBJ1-6, with TRBD1 identical over 12 bases. The J segment lost 9 bases and the V segment lost 7 bases, leaving 16 bases of the junction unmatched. The germline V gene has CDR1 MDHEN and CDR2 SYDVKM. The CDR3 has 18 residues. The CDR3 here is CASNAPGQGAFGSSPLHF. The CDR3 DNA sequence: TGTGCCAGCAACGCTCCGGGACAGGGGGCATTTGGCAGTTCACCCCTCCACTTT.

J is TRBJ1-3 and V is TRBV6-5, with D unclear. The CDR3 is 14 amino acids. V dropped 5 bases and J dropped 0 bases, with 8 bases sitting between them. The germline gives CDR1 MNHEY, CDR2 SVGAGI. CDR3 in amino acids: CASSRSLSGNTIYF. The CDR3 DNA follows: TGTGCCAGCAGTCGGTCCCTCTCTGGAAACACCATATATTTT.

This sequence joins TRBV15 and TRBJ1-5; D may be TRBD1 (5 bases). Trimming pared 0 bases from V and 0 bases from J, leaving 12 bases between. Germline V lookup: CDR1 LNHNV, CDR2 YYDKDF (reference sequence). The CDR3 sequence is 17 residues long. The CDR3: CATSRDRRQHSNQPQHF. The CDR3 DNA reads TGTGCCACCAGCAGAGATAGGCGACAGCATAGCAATCAGCCCCAGCATTTT.

V and J are TRBV5-1 and TRBJ2-3, with D unclear. The length of the CDR3 is 12 residues. Between the trimmed V and J ends, which lost 2 bases and 3 bases, there was a span of 4 bases. The germline V gene encodes CDR1 SGHRS and CDR2 YFSETQ. The CDR3 DNA follows: TGCGCCAGCAGCTTTCCTACAGATACGCAGTATTTT. This encodes CASSFPTDTQYF.

This sequence joins TRBV7-3 and TRBJ2-1; D is undetermined. Trimming removed 2 bases from V and 6 bases from J, with 8 bases in between. CDR1 and CDR2 from the germline V gene are SGHTA and FQGTGA. The CDR3 sequence is 13 residues long. DNA of the CDR3: TGTGCCAGCAGCTTACTGGCGGCCAATGAGCAGTTCTTC. It encodes CASSLLAANEQFF.

The V call is TRBV7-2, the J call TRBJ2-1; TRBD2 agrees at 9 bases. The CDR3 spans 17 residues. V trimming: 5 bases; J trimming: 7 bases; junction bases outside the gene matches: 15. CDR1 SGHTA and CDR2 FQGNSA come from the germline V gene. In DNA form, the CDR3 reads TGTGCCAGCAGCCCGGATAGGAGAGCGGGAGGAGGAAATGAGCAGTTCTTC. It yields the protein CASSPDRRAGGGNEQFF.

CDR3 sequence reads: CASGYRGNQPQHF. The CDR3 DNA follows: TGTGCCAGCGGCTACAGGGGTAATCAGCCCCAGCATTTT. The gene calls are TRBV6-5 and TRBJ1-5, with 7 bases matching TRBD1. This CDR3 has 13 residues. Trimming removed 8 bases from V and 4 bases from J; junction bases left unmatched: 5. Germline V lookup: CDR1 MNHEY, CDR2 SVGAGI.

V is TRBV21-1 and J is TRBJ1-2. TRBV21-1 is tagged as a pseudogene. The CDR3 covers 16 residues. DNA of the CDR3: TGTGCCAGCAGCAAAGCTTGGCGGGGGACTGGTAATGGCTACACCTTC. Its translation is CASSKAWRGTGNGYTF.

V is TRBV2 and J is TRBJ2-5, with 11 nucleotides matching TRBD1. The CDR3 has 15 residues. V gave up 6 bases and J gave up 4 bases; unmatched junction bases: 7. Germline CDR1 and CDR2: SNHLY and FYNNEI. The CDR3 is CASRVSGTGGETQYF. The DNA of the CDR3 is TGTGCCAGCAGGGTATCCGGGACAGGGGGAGAGACCCAGTACTTC.

The rearrangement uses TRBV3-1 (or the pseudogene TRBV3-2) and TRBJ1-4; TRBD1 agrees at 8 bases. The CDR3 consists of 16 residues. Germline assignment: CDR1 LGHDT and CDR2 YNNKEL (reference sequence). Losses at the gene ends were 4 bases for V and 3 bases for J; bases not matched to a gene: 7. The CDR3 bases are TGTGCCAGCAGCCTCCGGACAGGGACCGCTAATGAAAAACTGTTTTTT. As protein: CASSLRTGTANEKLFF.

This clone was seen a single time. The chain couples TRBV18 to TRBJ2-2, with no clear D. Germline V gene data show CDR1 as KGHSH and CDR2 as LQKENI. Trimming cost V 3 bases and J 1 base, with 12 bases left between them. This CDR3 region has 16 residues. CDR3 coding DNA: TGTGCCAGCTCACCGATCTCTGCAGAGAACACCGGGGAGCTGTTTTTT. The encoded protein is CASSPISAENTGELFF.